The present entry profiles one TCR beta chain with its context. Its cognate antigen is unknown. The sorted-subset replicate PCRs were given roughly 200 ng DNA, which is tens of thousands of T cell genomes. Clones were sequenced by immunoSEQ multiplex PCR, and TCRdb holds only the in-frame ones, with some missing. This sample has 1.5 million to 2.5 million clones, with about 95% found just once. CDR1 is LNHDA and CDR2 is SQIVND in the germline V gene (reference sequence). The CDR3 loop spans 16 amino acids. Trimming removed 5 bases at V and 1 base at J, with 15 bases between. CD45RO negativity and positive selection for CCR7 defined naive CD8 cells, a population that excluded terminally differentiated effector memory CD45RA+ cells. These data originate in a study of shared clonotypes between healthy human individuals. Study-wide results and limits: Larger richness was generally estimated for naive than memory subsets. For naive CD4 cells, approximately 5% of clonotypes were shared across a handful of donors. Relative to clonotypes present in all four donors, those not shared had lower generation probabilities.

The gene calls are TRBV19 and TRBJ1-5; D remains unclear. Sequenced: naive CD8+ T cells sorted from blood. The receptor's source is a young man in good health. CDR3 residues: CASSESEGDSNQPQHF. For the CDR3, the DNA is TGTGCCAGTAGTGAATCCGAAGGAGACAGCAATCAGCCCCAGCATTTT. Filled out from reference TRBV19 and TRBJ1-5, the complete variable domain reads DGGITQSPKYLFRKEGQNVTLSCEQNLNHDAMYWYRQDPGQGLRLIYYSQIVNDFQKGDIAEGYSVSREKKESFPLTVTSAQKNPTAFYLCASSESEGDSNQPQHFGDGTRLSIL.